Each of the 19 T cell receptor beta chains below was sequenced from the same sample in a study of T cell responses to AZD1222 COVID-19 vaccine. Clones were read by immunoSEQ multiplex PCR, and TCRdb kept only the in-frame ones, dropping some. The sample lists roughly 100,000 clones; roughly 91% were seen once. The material was peripheral blood, obtained on day 0 of AZD1222 vaccination. These receptors all come from an adult in good health.

The chain links TRBV27 to TRBJ2-7, with 9 bases that match TRBD2. The CDR3 spans 16 residues. Germline CDR1 reads MNHEY; CDR2 reads SMNVEV (reference sequence). V trimming: 0 bases; J trimming: 3 bases; junction bases outside the gene matches: 6. The CDR3 bases are TGTGCCAGCAGTTTATCCGGGACTAGCCCAATCTACGAGCAGTACTTC. Its translation is CASSLSGTSPIYEQYF.

Comments on this clone: Its ends do not fully match the called genes, so a read error is possible. This chain links TRBV15 with TRBJ2-7; no reliable D call. The CDR3 loop spans 12 amino acids. From germline, CDR1 is LNHNV and CDR2 YYDKDF (reference sequence). CDR3 DNA sequence: TGTGCCACCAGCTTGATGAACACCCCGATGCACTTC. Translation gives CATSLMNTPMHF. The full variable domain, its missing parts supplied by reference TRBV15 and TRBJ2-7, is DAMVIQNPRYQVTQFGKPVTLSCSQTLNHNVMYWYQQKSSQAPKLLFHYYDKDFNNEADTPDNFQSRRPNTSFCFLDIRSPGLGDTAMYLCATSLMNTPMHFGPGTRLTVT.

The V call is TRBV11-2, the J call TRBJ2-1; no reliable D call. V was trimmed by 8 bases and J by 1 base, leaving 15 bases between them. Germline V gene lookup returns CDR1 SGHAT and CDR2 FQNNGV. CDR3 length: 15 amino acids. CDR3 protein: CASRSFLRSYNEQFF. The CDR3, as DNA: TGTGCCAGCCGGAGCTTTCTTAGGTCCTACAATGAGCAGTTCTTC.

This clone appeared a few times. V and J are TRBV7-9 and TRBJ2-1; D tentatively reads TRBD1 or TRBD2 (5 bases each). The V and J ends lost 0 bases and 13 bases respectively, with 16 bases between them. Germline V lookup: CDR1 SEHNR, CDR2 FQNEAQ (reference sequence). The CDR3 runs 14 residues. Here the CDR3 reads CASSLAGTPGRQFF. CDR3 nucleotide sequence: TGTGCCAGCAGCTTAGCCGGGACCCCGGGGCGTCAGTTCTTC.

The chain combines TRBV18 with TRBJ1-2; TRBD1 matches 7 bases. Germline CDR1 is KGHSH and CDR2 is LQKENI. The CDR3 consists of 14 residues. J gave up 3 bases and V 2 bases, and 3 bases lay outside the gene matches. CDR3 in DNA: TGTGCCAGCTCACCAGGCAGGGGGGACTATGGCTACACCTTC. Translated, it gives CASSPGRGDYGYTF.

The V gene is TRBV5-1, the J gene TRBJ2-2, with 11 bases fitting TRBD2. The CDR3 is 16 amino acids. With V trimmed by 0 bases and J by 7 bases, 5 bases remained unmatched. Germline CDR1 SGHRS, CDR2 YFSETQ. This chain's CDR3 is CASSLGLAGSGGELFF. CDR3 DNA sequence: TGCGCCAGCAGCTTGGGACTAGCGGGATCTGGCGGGGAGCTGTTTTTT.

This rearrangement joins TRBV5-1 to TRBJ2-3, with D unclear. Germline V gene sequence: CDR1 SGHRS, CDR2 YFSETQ. The CDR3 is 12 residues long. Between the trimmed V and J ends, which lost 1 base and 2 bases, there was a span of 2 bases. CDR3 DNA sequence: TGCGCCAGCAGCTTGAACACAGATACGCAGTATTTT. Its protein product is CASSLNTDTQYF. Full variable domain (missing parts from reference TRBV5-1 and TRBJ2-3): KAGVTQTPRYLIKTRGQQVTLSCSPISGHRSVSWYQQTPGQGLQFLFEYFSETQRNKGNFPGRFSGRQFSNSRSEMNVSTLELGDSALYLCASSLNTDTQYFGPGTRLTVL.

This clone has only one observation. This rearrangement joins TRBV10-2 to TRBJ1-5, with TRBD1 identical over 10 bases. This CDR3 region has 12 residues. The V gene end was trimmed by 8 bases and the J gene end by 8 bases; junction bases not matched to a gene: 3. CDR1 WSHSY and CDR2 SAAADI come from the germline V gene. The CDR3 nucleotides are TGCGCCAGCGGGGACAGGGGTGAGCCCCAGCATTTT. Its translation is CASGDRGEPQHF.

This clone was observed a few times. The chain is built from TRBV10-3 and TRBJ1-4, with TRBD1 as a possible D gene (6 bases). Germline V lookup: CDR1 ENHRY, CDR2 SYGVKD. V dropped 5 bases and J dropped 4 bases, with 11 bases sitting between them. This CDR3 has 14 residues. CDR3 DNA sequence: TGTGCCATCAGTCAACAGGGCAGTAATGAAAAACTGTTTTTT. It codes for CAISQQGSNEKLFF.

V gene TRBV24-1 combines with J gene TRBJ2-1; 11 nucleotides align to TRBD1. This CDR3 is built from 17 residues. Trimming cost V 4 bases and J 9 bases; bases outside gene matches: 13. Germline CDR1 reads KGHDR; CDR2 reads SFDVKD. CDR3 loop: CATSDGTGGTSVVEQFF. The CDR3 DNA is TGTGCCACCAGTGACGGGACAGGGGGAACTTCTGTGGTTGAGCAGTTCTTC.

The sample holds a few counts of this clone. The rearrangement uses TRBV25-1 and TRBJ2-1; 14 positions match TRBD2. The CDR3 is 16 residues long. Germline values: CDR1 MGHDK, CDR2 SYGVNS. V shed 4 bases and J 7 bases; nucleotides not matched to a gene: 6. In DNA form, the CDR3 reads TGTGCCAGCAGTGCCCTGGGACTAGCGGGAGAGAATGAGCAGTTCTTC. Translated: CASSALGLAGENEQFF.

This chain links TRBV7-9 with TRBJ1-2; 9 positions agree with TRBD1. With V trimmed by 6 bases and J by 8 bases, 7 bases remained unmatched. This CDR3 region has 13 residues. Germline CDR1 and CDR2: SEHNR and FQNEAQ (reference sequence). CDR3 in DNA: TGTGCCAGCAGGCCCGGGACAGGGCACGGCTACACCTTC. Translating it yields CASRPGTGHGYTF.

To note about this clone: One end of the junction fails to match germline, which may point to a read error. The chain combines TRBV28 with TRBJ1-2; no clear D. Germline values: CDR1 MDHEN, CDR2 SYDVKM. This CDR3 has 13 amino acids. Here the CDR3 reads CASSLKIPYRYTF. The CDR3 nucleotides read TGTGCCAGCAGTTTGAAGATTCCCTATCGCTACACCTTC.

The chain links TRBV6-5 to TRBJ1-6; D is ambiguous. CDR3 length equals 14 residues. Germline CDR1 and CDR2: MNHEY and SVGAGI. V shed 3 bases and J shed 5 bases, with 8 bases lying between them. CDR3 bases: TGTGCCAGCAGTTATCAAACAGATAATTCACCCCTCCACTTT. This gives the protein CASSYQTDNSPLHF.

The chain links TRBV5-1 to TRBJ2-7; a weak D match, TRBD2 (5 bases). The CDR3 spans 14 residues. V gave up 4 bases and J gave up 2 bases, with 13 bases separating them. Germline V CDR1 and CDR2: SGHRS, YFSETQ. The CDR3 region is CASSPNGRPYEQYF. For the CDR3, the DNA is TGCGCCAGCAGCCCTAATGGGAGACCCTACGAGCAGTACTTC.

The chain recombines TRBV29-1 with TRBJ1-1, with D unresolved. Trimming took off 7 bases at V and 0 bases at J, with 3 bases between the two ends. Germline CDR1 SQVTM, CDR2 ANQGSEA. The length of the CDR3 is 10 residues. In DNA form, the CDR3 reads TGCAGCGCCGTGAACACTGAAGCTTTCTTT. It codes for CSAVNTEAFF.

The sample holds a few counts of this clone. V gene TRBV11-3 combines with J gene TRBJ2-1; maybe TRBD2 (7 bases). This CDR3 is built from 20 residues. Germline loops: CDR1 SGHNT, CDR2 YENEEA. Between the trimmed V and J ends, which lost 5 bases and 5 bases, there was a span of 31 bases. The CDR3 nucleotides read TGTGCCAGCAGCCCAGGGGCCCGACGGGAGGCGCACACATTAAACAATGAGCAGTTCTTC. Residues: CASSPGARREAHTLNNEQFF.

This chain connects TRBV15 to TRBJ1-6; no reliable D call. Germline V gene sequence: CDR1 LNHNV, CDR2 YYDKDF (reference sequence). The germline V and J ends were trimmed by 2 bases and 4 bases, with 6 bases remaining between them. This CDR3 comprises 14 residues. The DNA for the CDR3 is TGTGCCACCAGCAGACAGGTGTATAATTCACCCCTCCACTTT. As protein: CATSRQVYNSPLHF. Using reference TRBV15 and TRBJ1-6 for the parts outside the CDR3, the full variable domain is DAMVIQNPRYQVTQFGKPVTLSCSQTLNHNVMYWYQQKSSQAPKLLFHYYDKDFNNEADTPDNFQSRRPNTSFCFLDIRSPGLGDTAMYLCATSRQVYNSPLHFGNGTRLTVT.

The chain combines TRBV11-1 with TRBJ2-1; TRBD2 matches at 12 bases. The CDR3 length is 16 residues. V dropped 5 bases and J dropped 9; count of bases not matched to a gene: 11. Germline V lookup: CDR1 SGHAT, CDR2 FQDESV (reference sequence). The CDR3 nucleotides are TGTGCCAGCAGCCATAGACTAGCGGGAGCGTTAGTTGAGCAGTTCTTC. Its protein product is CASSHRLAGALVEQFF.